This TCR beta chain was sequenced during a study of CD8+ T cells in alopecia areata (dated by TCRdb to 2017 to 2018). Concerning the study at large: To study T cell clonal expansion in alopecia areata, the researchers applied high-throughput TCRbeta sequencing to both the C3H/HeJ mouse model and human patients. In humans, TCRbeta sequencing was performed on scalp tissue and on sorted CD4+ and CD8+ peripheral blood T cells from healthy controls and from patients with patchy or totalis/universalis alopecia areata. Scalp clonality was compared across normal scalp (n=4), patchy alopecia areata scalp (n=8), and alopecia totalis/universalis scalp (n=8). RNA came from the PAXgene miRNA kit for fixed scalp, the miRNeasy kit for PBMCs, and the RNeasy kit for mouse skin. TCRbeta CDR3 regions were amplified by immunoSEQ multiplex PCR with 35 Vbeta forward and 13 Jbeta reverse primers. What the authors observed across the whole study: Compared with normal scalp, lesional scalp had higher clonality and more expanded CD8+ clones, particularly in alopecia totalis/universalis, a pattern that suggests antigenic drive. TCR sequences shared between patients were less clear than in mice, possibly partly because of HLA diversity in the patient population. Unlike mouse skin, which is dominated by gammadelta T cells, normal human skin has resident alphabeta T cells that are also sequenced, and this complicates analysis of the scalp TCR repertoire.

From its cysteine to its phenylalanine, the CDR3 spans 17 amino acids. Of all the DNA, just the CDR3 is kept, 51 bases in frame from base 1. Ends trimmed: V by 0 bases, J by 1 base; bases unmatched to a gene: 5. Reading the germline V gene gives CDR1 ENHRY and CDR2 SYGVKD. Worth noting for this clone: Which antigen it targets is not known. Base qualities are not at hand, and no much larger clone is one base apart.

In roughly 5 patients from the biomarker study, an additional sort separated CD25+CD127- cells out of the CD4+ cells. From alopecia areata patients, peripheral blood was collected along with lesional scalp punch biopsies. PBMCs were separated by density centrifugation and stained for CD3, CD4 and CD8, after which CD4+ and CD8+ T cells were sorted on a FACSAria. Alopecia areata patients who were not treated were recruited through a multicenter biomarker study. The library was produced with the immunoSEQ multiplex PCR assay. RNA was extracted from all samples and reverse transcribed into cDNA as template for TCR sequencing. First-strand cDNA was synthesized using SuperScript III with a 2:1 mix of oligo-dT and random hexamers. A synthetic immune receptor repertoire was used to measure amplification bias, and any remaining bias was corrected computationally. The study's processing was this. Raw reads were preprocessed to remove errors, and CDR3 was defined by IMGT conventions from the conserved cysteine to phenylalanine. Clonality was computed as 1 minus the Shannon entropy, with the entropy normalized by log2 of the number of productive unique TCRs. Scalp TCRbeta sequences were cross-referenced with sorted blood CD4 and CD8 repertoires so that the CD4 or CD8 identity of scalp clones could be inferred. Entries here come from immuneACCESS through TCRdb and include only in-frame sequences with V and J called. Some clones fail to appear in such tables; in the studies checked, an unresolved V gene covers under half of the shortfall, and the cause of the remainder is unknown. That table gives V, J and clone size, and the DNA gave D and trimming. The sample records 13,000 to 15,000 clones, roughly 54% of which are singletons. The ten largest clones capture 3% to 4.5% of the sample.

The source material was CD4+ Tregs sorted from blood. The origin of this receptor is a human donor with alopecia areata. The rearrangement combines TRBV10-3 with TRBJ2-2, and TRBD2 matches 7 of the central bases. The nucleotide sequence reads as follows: TGTGCCATCAGTGAGTCGTCGCTAGCGGTGAACACCGGGGAGCTGTTTTTT. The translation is CAISESSLAVNTGELFF.